The T cell receptor (beta chain) described here comes from a study of Ad26.COV2.S vaccination and SARS-CoV-2 variants. Trimming removed 1 base at V and 8 bases at J, with 8 bases between. This CDR3 contains 12 residues. Germline V gene lookup returns CDR1 SEHNR and CDR2 FQNEAQ (reference sequence). Treatment in this sample: around 19 received Ad26.COV2.S at low or high dose, single or two shots; several received placebo; per-sample allocation not given. Specimen acquisition occurred on day 63 following the initial vaccine or placebo injection. Cohort 1b enrolled adults aged 18-55 years in Boston. Study-level points and caveats: Spike-specific CD8+ and CD4+ T cell responses reportedly showed substantial breadth after vaccination.

In regard to this clone: The target antigen is unknown.

The method was immunoSEQ multiplex PCR; TCRdb's version includes in-frame clones alone and lacks a portion of them. The sample has 410,000 or so clones, over 75% seen once. This clonotype originated in a person aged 18 to 65 who received the Ad26.COV2.S COVID-19 vaccine or a placebo. The sample was peripheral blood, taken in a trial of Ad26.COV2.S vaccine versus placebo. V usage is TRBV7-9 and J usage is TRBJ1-1; D not certain. This CDR3 reads CASSLGDSEAFF. In nucleotides, the CDR3 is TGTGCCAGCAGCTTAGGCGACTCAGAAGCTTTCTTT. Looking up the rest from reference TRBV7-9 and TRBJ1-1 gives the full variable domain: DTGVSQNPRHKITKRGQNVTFRCDPISEHNRLYWYRQTLGQGPEFLTYFQNEAQLEKSRLLSDRFSAERPKGSFSTLEIQRTEQGDSAMYLCASSLGDSEAFFGQGTRLTVV.